This TCR beta chain was retrieved from a study of CD8 T cells in Susac syndrome. The authors reverse transcribed about 0.45 to 1 ug RNA with random hexamers. TCRdb fed the immunoSEQ multiplex PCR reads into MiXCR, producing one record per CDR3 protein. The data show over 150,000 distinct CDR3 sequences, approximately 94% seen once. The CDR3 runs to 16 residues. Per germline, CDR1 LGHDT and CDR2 YNNKEL (reference sequence). J gave up 2 bases and V 2 bases, and 3 bases lay outside the gene matches. From blood CD8+ and CD4+ T cells, TCR beta sequences were generated. The receptor was derived from a human donor with Susac syndrome. The sequenced sample consisted of CD4+ T cells from PBMCs. The rearrangement uses TRBV3-1 and TRBJ2-3, with 11 positions matching TRBD2. CDR3 loop: CASSQTSGGFTDTQYF. CDR3 nucleotides: TGTGCCAGCAGCCAAACTAGCGGGGGTTTCACAGATACGCAGTATTTT.